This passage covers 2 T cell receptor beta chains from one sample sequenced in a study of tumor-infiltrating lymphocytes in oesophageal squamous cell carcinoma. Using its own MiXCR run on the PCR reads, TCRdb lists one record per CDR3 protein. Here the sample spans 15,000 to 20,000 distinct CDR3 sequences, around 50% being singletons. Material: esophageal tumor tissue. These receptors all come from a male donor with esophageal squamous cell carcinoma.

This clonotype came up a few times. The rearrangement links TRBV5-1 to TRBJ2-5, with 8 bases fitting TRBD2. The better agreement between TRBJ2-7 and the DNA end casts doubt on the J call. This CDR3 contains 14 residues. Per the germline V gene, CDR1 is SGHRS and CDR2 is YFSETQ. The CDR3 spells CASESAGVPYEQYF. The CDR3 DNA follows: TGCGCCAGCGAGTCAGCGGGAGTTCCCTACGAGCAGTACTTC.

In nucleotides, the CDR3 is TGTGCCAGCAGCTTAACACAGGGGGCATCCGGGGAGCTGTTTTTT. It encodes CASSLTQGASGELFF. The V and J genes are TRBV7-3 and TRBJ2-2; 9 nucleotides line up with TRBD1. The CDR3 totals 15 residues. V lost 0 bases, J lost 6 bases, and 2 bases stayed unmatched. Per germline, CDR1 SGHTA and CDR2 FQGTGA.